This T cell receptor (beta chain) emerged from a study of blood T cell repertoires in COVID-19 (dated by TCRdb to 2019 to 2021). Study-wide context: Samples from collaborators originated in the United States, Italy and Spain and spanned both the acute and convalescent phases of COVID-19. The repertoires were released in a freely available public database meant as a resource for research on the immune response to SARS-CoV-2. The material from the prospective study consisted of cDNA or gDNA derived from T cells, B-cell-depleted T cells, or PBMCs. The dataset comprised deeply sampled blood TCRbeta repertoires from subjects exposed to, actively infected with, or recovered from COVID-19. The samples were drawn from two sources: the first 160 participants of the ongoing ImmuneRACE study, and about 1,300 subjects contributed by 6 global collaborators. A de-identified subject ID, COVID-19 status, age in years and sex were almost always included in the sample metadata. Where HLA class I and class II types were available, the types were taken from metadata supplied by the sample provider, not from assay-based typing. Study-wide findings and limitations: The amount of clinical and demographic metadata varied by source and participant and was provided uncurated.

At one collaborating source in Seattle, patients were enrolled during active infection and were followed longitudinally through the course of disease. Collaborating institutions collected whole blood in K2EDTA tubes following their own protocols. For TCRbeta analysis, collaborator samples were shipped as frozen whole blood, as isolated PBMCs, or as DNA extracted from either sample type. Concerning this clone: Which antigen it targets is not known. No base qualities exist here, and no much larger clone lies one base off it.

The cysteine opens and the phenylalanine closes a CDR3 of 14 amino acids. Just CDR3 DNA is preserved here, 42 bases in frame from base 1. Trimmed from V: 1 base; trimmed from J: 8 bases; junction bases lacking a gene match: 5. The germline V gene (reference sequence) supplies CDR1 SGHAT and CDR2 FQDESV. The immunoSEQ Assay, a bias-controlled multiplex PCR, was used to amplify TCRbeta CDR3 regions from genomic DNA. Regarding the original processing steps: The number of nucleated cells in each sample was estimated by amplification of reference gene primers within the assay. Sequence reads were collapsed and filtered to measure the absolute abundance of every unique TCRbeta CDR3 rearrangement. For each sample, productive Simpson clonality was calculated as the square root of Simpson's diversity index over productive rearrangements. Drawn from immuneACCESS, this table holds only the in-frame rearrangements with V and J called that TCRdb kept. Clones are partly lost; checked studies trace under half to an unresolved V gene and leave the rest unexplained. The DNA gave D and trimming, while V, J and clone size come from that table. The sample includes about 49,000 clones, with over 85% observed a single time. The biggest ten clones account for roughly 1% of the sample.

The source of this sequence is a man in his sixties with COVID-19, enrolled during active disease. The chain uses TRBV11-1 and TRBJ2-1; TRBD1 matches 7 bases in the middle. Sequenced sample: peripheral blood. The CDR3 here reads CASSLGEGAHEQFF. The DNA reads as follows: TGTGCCAGCAGCTTAGGTGAGGGGGCCCATGAGCAGTTCTTC.